This section outlines one T cell receptor (beta chain) sequence together with its context. Its antigen remains unknown. CDR1 and CDR2 from the germline V gene are SQVTM and ANQGSEA. With 4 bases removed from V and 5 bases from J, the gap between germline ends came to 17 bases. This CDR3 is 14 amino acids long. Treatment in this sample: oral pan-JAK inhibitor, 5-10 mg twice daily. The investigators collected lesional scalp punch biopsies and peripheral blood from alopecia areata patients. The data were taken from a study of CD8+ T cells in alopecia areata. Study information: The drug, oral tofacitinib, was given to treated patients at 5 to 10 mg twice daily. Notes on the study in general: Persistence during tofacitinib was seen for many expanded lesional clones in scalp and blood.

RNA extraction was followed by reverse transcription into cDNA, which acted as the sequencing template. Sequencing was performed with immunoSEQ multiplex PCR; in TCRdb, only in-frame clones are kept and a portion is missing. The sample yields 100,000 to 150,000 clones, roughly 55% seen once. Sequenced here: CD4+ T cells sorted from blood, sampled at week 4, from a patient treated with tofacitinib. V and J are TRBV29-1 and TRBJ1-1; D may be TRBD1 (5 bases). The receptor was derived from a human donor with alopecia areata. The CDR3 sequence is CSVVQEAGRTEAFF. CDR3 in DNA: TGCAGCGTTGTACAGGAGGCAGGGAGGACTGAAGCTTTCTTT.